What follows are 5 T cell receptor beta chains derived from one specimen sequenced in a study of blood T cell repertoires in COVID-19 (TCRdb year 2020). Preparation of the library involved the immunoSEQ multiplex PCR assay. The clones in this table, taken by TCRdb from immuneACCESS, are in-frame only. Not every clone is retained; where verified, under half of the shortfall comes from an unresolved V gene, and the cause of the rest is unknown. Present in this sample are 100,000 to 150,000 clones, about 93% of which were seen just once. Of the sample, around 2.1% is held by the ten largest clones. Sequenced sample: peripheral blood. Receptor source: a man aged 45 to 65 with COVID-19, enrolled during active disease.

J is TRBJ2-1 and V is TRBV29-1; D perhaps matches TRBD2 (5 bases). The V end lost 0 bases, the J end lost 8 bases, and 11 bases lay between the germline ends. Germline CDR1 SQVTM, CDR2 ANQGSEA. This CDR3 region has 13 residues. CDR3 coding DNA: TGCAGCGTTGAAGATGCGAGCGGCTATGAGCAGTTCTTC. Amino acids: CSVEDASGYEQFF.

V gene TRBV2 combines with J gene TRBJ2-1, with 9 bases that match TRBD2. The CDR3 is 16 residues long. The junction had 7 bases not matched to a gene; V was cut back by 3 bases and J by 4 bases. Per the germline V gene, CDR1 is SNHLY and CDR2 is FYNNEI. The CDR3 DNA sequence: TGTGCCAGCAGTGACGGGGGGCTAGCGGGGTACAATGAGCAGTTCTTC. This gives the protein CASSDGGLAGYNEQFF.

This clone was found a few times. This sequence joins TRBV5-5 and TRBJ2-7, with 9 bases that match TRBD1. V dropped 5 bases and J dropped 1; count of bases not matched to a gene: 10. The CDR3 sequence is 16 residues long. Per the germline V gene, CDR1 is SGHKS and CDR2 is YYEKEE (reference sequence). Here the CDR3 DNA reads TGTGCCAGCAGTCTTTTTCGGACAGGGGTATCCTACGAGCAGTACTTC. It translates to CASSLFRTGVSYEQYF.

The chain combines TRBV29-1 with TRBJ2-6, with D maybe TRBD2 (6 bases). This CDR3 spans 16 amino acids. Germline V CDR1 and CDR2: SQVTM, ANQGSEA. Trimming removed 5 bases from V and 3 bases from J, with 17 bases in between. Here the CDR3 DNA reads TGCAGCGTTCCCGGACCGGGGGTGAGTGGGGCCAACGTCCTGACTTTC. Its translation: CSVPGPGVSGANVLTF.

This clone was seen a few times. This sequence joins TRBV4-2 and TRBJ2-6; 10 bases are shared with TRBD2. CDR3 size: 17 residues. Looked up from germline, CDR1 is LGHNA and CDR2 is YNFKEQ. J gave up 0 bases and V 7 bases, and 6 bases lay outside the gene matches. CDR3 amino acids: CASTTSGSLSGANVLTF. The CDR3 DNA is TGTGCCAGCACGACTAGCGGGTCCCTCTCTGGGGCCAACGTCCTGACTTTC.